One sample yielded the 14 T cell receptor beta chains listed below, sequenced in a study of naive and memory T cell subsets. An equimolar mix of two oligonucleotides served as the beta constant-region primer for TRBC1 and TRBC2. TCRdb re-called the UMI-ligation and nested PCR reads with MiXCR, one entry per CDR3 protein. Here the sample spans 65,000 to 85,000 distinct CDR3 sequences, roughly 14% being singletons. Sequencing was performed on central memory CD4+ T cells from blood. Receptors originate from a human donor in good health.

The chain links TRBV28 to TRBJ1-4, with 11 bases matching TRBD1. The CDR3 covers 16 residues. Germline V gives CDR1 MDHEN, CDR2 SYDVKM. The junction had 1 base not matched to a gene; V was cut back by 4 bases and J by 0 bases. The CDR3 DNA sequence: TGTGCCAGCAGTTCGGACAGGGGGCCAACTAATGAAAAACTGTTTTTT. Protein sequence: CASSSDRGPTNEKLFF.

This clonotype came up a few times. The V and J genes are TRBV29-1 and TRBJ1-1, with D unresolved. Trimming removed 3 bases at V and 0 bases at J, with 5 bases between. The CDR3 is 12 residues long. Germline V gives CDR1 SQVTM, CDR2 ANQGSEA. This chain's CDR3 is CSVDLMNTEAFF. CDR3 nucleotides: TGCAGCGTTGACCTCATGAACACTGAAGCTTTCTTT. The full variable domain, with the rest looked up from reference TRBV29-1 and TRBJ1-1, is SAVISQKPSRDICQRGTSLTIQCQVDSQVTMMFWYRQQPGQSLTLIATANQGSEATYESGFVIDKFPISRPNLTFSTLTVSNMSPEDSSIYLCSVDLMNTEAFFGQGTRLTVV.

V gene TRBV5-1 combines with J gene TRBJ2-2; D could derive from TRBD1 or TRBD2 (5 bases each). V was cut by 4 bases and J by 6 bases, with 19 bases left in between. This CDR3 contains 16 residues. Per germline, CDR1 SGHRS and CDR2 YFSETQ. The CDR3 region has the DNA TGCGCCAGCAGCCCCCTCGGGGCAGGATCCCCCGGGGAGCTGTTTTTT. Its protein is CASSPLGAGSPGELFF.

The V call is TRBV15, the J call TRBJ1-1; unclear D gene. CDR3 length equals 13 residues. The germline V gene encodes CDR1 LNHNV and CDR2 YYDKDF (reference sequence). V was clipped by 1 base and J by 5 bases, with 8 bases between them. For the CDR3, the DNA is TGTGCCACCAGCAGAGTTGGGAAGACTGAAGCTTTCTTT. It specifies CATSRVGKTEAFF. The full variable domain, rest sourced from reference TRBV15 and TRBJ1-1, is DAMVIQNPRYQVTQFGKPVTLSCSQTLNHNVMYWYQQKSSQAPKLLFHYYDKDFNNEADTPDNFQSRRPNTSFCFLDIRSPGLGDTAMYLCATSRVGKTEAFFGQGTRLTVV.

CDR3 amino acids: CASSQDGEQFF. In DNA form, the CDR3 reads TGTGCCAGCAGCCAAGATGGGGAGCAGTTCTTC. V gene TRBV14 combines with J gene TRBJ2-1; no definite D call. The CDR3 is 11 residues long. Trimming took off 0 bases at V and 10 bases at J, with 4 bases between the two ends. CDR1 and CDR2 from the germline V gene are SGHDN and FVKESK. Variable domain in full (rest from reference TRBV14 and TRBJ2-1): EAGVTQFPSHSVIEKGQTVTLRCDPISGHDNLYWYRRVMGKEIKFLLHFVKESKQDESGMPNNRFLAERTGGTYSTLKVQPAELEDSGVYFCASSQDGEQFFGPGTRLTVL.

V gene TRBV6-5 combines with J gene TRBJ2-7, with D possibly matching TRBD1 (6 bases). Between the trimmed V and J ends, which lost 2 bases and 0 bases, there was a span of 11 bases. The V gene's germline CDR1 is MNHEY and CDR2 SVGAGI. This CDR3 is built from 15 residues. This chain's CDR3 is CASSYRDKSSYEQYF. The CDR3 DNA is TGTGCCAGCAGTTACCGGGACAAGAGCTCCTACGAGCAGTACTTC.

The V gene is TRBV6-5, the J gene TRBJ2-2; TRBD2 is a possible D gene (6 bases). The CDR3 length is 14 residues. CDR1 and CDR2 (germline): MNHEY, SVGAGI. With 8 bases removed from V and 3 bases from J, the gap between germline ends came to 13 bases. The CDR3 protein is CASFVSGDTGELFF. The CDR3 DNA reads TGTGCCAGCTTTGTTAGCGGAGACACCGGGGAGCTGTTTTTT.

The DNA of the CDR3 is TGTGCCAGCAGCTTAATCCGTGGAGGGTTCGGGGGGATGCAGTTCTTC. Encoded protein: CASSLIRGGFGGMQFF. The V gene is TRBV7-9, the J gene TRBJ2-1; TRBD2 matches at 7 bases. Unmatched junction bases numbered 16, after V lost 2 bases and J lost 12 bases. The CDR3 runs 16 residues. Per the germline V gene, CDR1 is SEHNR and CDR2 is FQNEAQ (reference sequence).

This clonotype was picked up a small number of times. CDR3 sequence: CASSLGFGYEKLFF. CDR3 in DNA: TGTGCCAGCAGCTTAGGGTTCGGTTATGAAAAACTGTTTTTT. The chain links TRBV7-2 to TRBJ1-4; D not resolved. Trimming stripped 1 base from V and 6 bases from J, with 9 bases between. CDR1 SGHTA and CDR2 FQGNSA come from the germline V gene. This CDR3 spans 14 amino acids.

This clonotype was seen repeatedly, ten times or more. This chain connects TRBV29-1 to TRBJ1-1; no clear D gene. The ends were cut back, 6 bases at V and 1 base at J, with 12 bases in the middle. The CDR3 contains 13 residues. Germline CDR1 SQVTM, CDR2 ANQGSEA. The CDR3 loop reads CSVLQGSNTEAFF. CDR3 bases: TGCAGCGTCCTACAAGGATCGAACACTGAAGCTTTCTTT.

The CDR3 sequence is CSATPPGPRNSPLHF. The CDR3 bases are TGCAGTGCTACTCCCCCGGGACCCCGGAATTCACCCCTCCACTTT. This chain links TRBV20-1 with TRBJ1-6, with a weak D call TRBD1 (5 bases). The V gene lost 4 bases and the J gene lost 7 bases, with 17 bases spanning the gap. The CDR3 runs 15 residues. Per germline, CDR1 DFQATT and CDR2 SNEGSKA (reference sequence).

The sample holds many counts of this clonotype. V is TRBV4-1 and J is TRBJ1-2, with D tentatively TRBD1 (5 bases). This CDR3 has 16 residues. V gave up 0 bases and J gave up 6 bases, with 17 bases separating them. CDR1 is MGHRA, CDR2 YSYEKL, per germline. CDR3 sequence: CASSQEGYGGLNGYTF. The CDR3 DNA sequence: TGCGCCAGCAGCCAAGAAGGGTACGGGGGGTTGAATGGCTACACCTTC.

The genes are TRBV6-1 and TRBJ2-7; the match to TRBD1 covers 9 bases. V lost 3 bases to trimming and J lost 7 bases; unmatched junction nucleotides: 7. Germline V gene sequence: CDR1 MNHNS, CDR2 SASEGT. The length of the CDR3 is 14 residues. CDR3 sequence (DNA): TGTGCCAGCAGTGAGGGACAGGGATTTAGGGAGCAGTACTTC. Translating it yields CASSEGQGFREQYF.

J is TRBJ1-5 and V is TRBV6-6; 7 bases match TRBD1. The J segment lost 2 bases and the V segment lost 2 bases, leaving 3 bases of the junction unmatched. The germline CDR1 and CDR2 sequences are MNHNY and SVGAGI (reference sequence). The CDR3 spans 15 residues. CDR3 loop: CASSYGGQGNQPQHF. CDR3 bases: TGTGCCAGCAGTTACGGTGGACAGGGCAATCAGCCCCAGCATTTT.